These 24 T cell receptor beta chains originate from one sample sequenced in a study of shared clonotypes between healthy human individuals. Generated by immunoSEQ multiplex PCR, the TCRdb table keeps only in-frame clones and is missing some. The sample includes more than 1,200,000 clones, approximately 98.5% seen only once; the top ten take approximately 0.4%. Input material: naive CD4+ T cells sorted from blood. Sample subset: CD45RA+ positively selected. All receptors come from a man aged 25 to 45 in good health.

This clone was seen only once. The genes are TRBV5-6 and TRBJ2-7; D is ambiguous. The V end lost 0 bases, the J end lost 6 bases, and 13 bases lay between the germline ends. Germline V CDR1 and CDR2: SGHDT, YYEEEE. The CDR3 length is 14 residues. The CDR3 loop is CASSLDRAQIEQYF. CDR3 in DNA: TGTGCCAGCAGCTTGGATAGGGCACAGATCGAGCAGTACTTC.

The chain employs TRBV10-2 and TRBJ2-3; D could derive from TRBD1 or TRBD2 (6 bases each). V was clipped by 5 bases and J by 1 base, with 16 bases between them. The CDR3 runs to 16 residues. Germline-derived CDR1 and CDR2 are WSHSY and SAAADI. The CDR3 DNA is TGCGCCAGCAGTTTTACCGGGGGCGGCCGCACAGATACGCAGTATTTT. Encoded protein: CASSFTGGGRTDTQYF.

This clone has a single count. The chain joins TRBV2 to TRBJ2-2; D is undetermined. This CDR3 spans 14 amino acids. V was shortened by 10 bases and J by 1 base, with 13 bases between the two germline ends. Per germline, CDR1 SNHLY and CDR2 FYNNEI. This CDR3 is CATTDNENTGELFF. DNA for the CDR3: TGTGCCACCACCGACAACGAGAACACCGGGGAGCTGTTTTTT.

This rearrangement joins TRBV5-5 to TRBJ2-4; the D gene is possibly TRBD1 (6 bases). Trimming removed 4 bases at V and 6 bases at J, with 8 bases between. Germline CDR1 reads SGHKS; CDR2 reads YYEKEE (reference sequence). This CDR3 region has 12 residues. For the CDR3, the DNA is TGTGCCAGCAGCCCGGACAGAAACATTCAGTACTTC. It codes for CASSPDRNIQYF.

This sequence joins TRBV10-1 and TRBJ2-5, with TRBD2 matching over 7 bases. Per the germline V gene, CDR1 is WNHNN and CDR2 is SYGVQD (reference sequence). The CDR3 contains 14 residues. Trimming at V came to 4 bases and at J to 2 bases, leaving 4 bases not matched to a gene. The DNA of the CDR3 is TGCGCCAGCAGTGTTAGCGGGCCGCAAGAGACCCAGTACTTC. Its translation is CASSVSGPQETQYF.

The chain has TRBV5-1 and TRBJ2-2, with 7 bases aligning to TRBD2. The J segment lost 4 bases and the V segment lost 4 bases, leaving 7 bases of the junction unmatched. The germline gives CDR1 SGHRS, CDR2 YFSETQ. This CDR3 is built from 15 residues. The CDR3 here is CASSPTWGGTGELFF. The CDR3 region has the DNA TGCGCCAGCAGCCCCACGTGGGGGGGCACCGGGGAGCTGTTTTTT. The whole variable domain, remainder taken from reference TRBV5-1 and TRBJ2-2, is KAGVTQTPRYLIKTRGQQVTLSCSPISGHRSVSWYQQTPGQGLQFLFEYFSETQRNKGNFPGRFSGRQFSNSRSEMNVSTLELGDSALYLCASSPTWGGTGELFFGEGSRLTVL.

The CDR3 reads CASSLVQGSDYGYTF. The CDR3 DNA reads as TGCGCCAGCAGCCTAGTACAGGGTTCCGACTATGGCTACACCTTC. The chain links TRBV5-1 to TRBJ1-2, with D tentatively TRBD1 (6 bases). Trimming cost V 4 bases and J 3 bases, with 16 bases left between them. Germline values: CDR1 SGHRS, CDR2 YFSETQ. This CDR3 has 15 amino acids.

The V gene is TRBV6-5, the J gene TRBJ1-2, with D unclear. CDR3 size: 12 residues. CDR1 is MNHEY, CDR2 SVGAGI, per germline. The germline V and J ends were trimmed by 6 bases and 8 bases, with 13 bases remaining between them. The CDR3 DNA follows: TGTGCCAGCAGGGGGATGGGTAGGGGCTACACCTTC. This gives the protein CASRGMGRGYTF.

The chain carries TRBV27 and TRBJ1-1; 7 nucleotides agree with TRBD1. Trimming cost V 6 bases and J 2 bases; bases outside gene matches: 6. The CDR3 extends over 14 amino acids. The germline CDR1 and CDR2 sequences are MNHEY and SMNVEV (reference sequence). CDR3: CASSRWTGNTEAFF. CDR3 nucleotides: TGTGCCAGCAGCCGTTGGACAGGTAACACTGAAGCTTTCTTT.

The chain carries TRBV11-3 and TRBJ2-5, with D tentatively TRBD1 or TRBD2 (5 bases each). Trimming removed 5 bases at V and 0 bases at J, with 16 bases between. Germline V lookup: CDR1 SGHNT, CDR2 YENEEA. The CDR3 runs 16 residues. The CDR3 nucleotides are TGTGCCAGCAGCAAACGACCGGGACGGAACCAAGAGACCCAGTACTTC. Protein sequence: CASSKRPGRNQETQYF.

The gene calls are TRBV7-9 and TRBJ1-2, with a possible D match to TRBD1 (5 bases). Looked up from germline, CDR1 is SEHNR and CDR2 is FQNEAQ (reference sequence). The CDR3 contains 15 residues. Trimming took 2 bases from V and 6 from J, leaving 16 bases between them. The CDR3: CASSLYPGSWNGYTF. Here the CDR3 DNA reads TGTGCCAGCAGCTTATACCCAGGGAGTTGGAATGGCTACACCTTC.

The chain links TRBV10-3 to TRBJ2-7; 9 bases match TRBD2. Germline V gene data show CDR1 as ENHRY and CDR2 as SYGVKD. The CDR3 runs to 17 residues. The J segment lost 0 bases and the V segment lost 0 bases, leaving 6 bases of the junction unmatched. Here the CDR3 DNA reads TGTGCCATCAGTGAGTCGGTAGGTAGCGGGAGCTCCTACGAGCAGTACTTC. Translating gives CAISESVGSGSSYEQYF.

The chain uses TRBV7-9 and TRBJ2-3; weak D call: TRBD2 (6 bases). Germline CDR1 and CDR2: SEHNR and FQNEAQ (reference sequence). The CDR3 covers 15 residues. Trimming cost V 3 bases and J 14 bases, with 24 bases left between them. The CDR3 loop is CASSFLVGGPTNRYF. In DNA, the CDR3 is TGTGCCAGCAGCTTTCTCGTGGGAGGCCCTACTAATCGGTATTTT.

In DNA, the CDR3 is TGCGCCAGCAGCCCGGCAGGGGGTACCTACGAGCAGTACTTC. Amino acid sequence: CASSPAGGTYEQYF. V usage is TRBV5-1 and J usage is TRBJ2-7; TRBD1 aligns across 7 bases. The CDR3 consists of 14 residues. Germline CDR1 reads SGHRS; CDR2 reads YFSETQ. V shed 4 bases and J 2 bases; nucleotides not matched to a gene: 6.

CDR3 residues: CAGGGNQPQHF. In DNA, the CDR3 is TGTGCCGGTGGGGGCAATCAGCCCCAGCATTTT. The gene calls are TRBV19 and TRBJ1-5; unclear D gene. The CDR3 spans 11 residues. Germline CDR1 and CDR2: LNHDA and SQIVND (reference sequence). V lost 11 bases and J 2 bases, leaving 7 bases between the germline ends.

The chain joins TRBV20-1 to TRBJ2-7, with TRBD1 matching 8 bases. The CDR3 loop spans 11 amino acids. After removal of 6 bases from V and 6 bases from J, the junction contained 4 bases not matched to a gene. CDR1 is DFQATT, CDR2 SNEGSKA, per germline (reference sequence). In DNA, the CDR3 is TGCAGTGCCAGGACAGGGACCGAGCAGTACTTC. It yields the protein CSARTGTEQYF.

This chain joins TRBV11-1 and TRBJ1-1, with D possibly matching TRBD1 (6 bases). The V and J ends lost 4 bases and 11 bases respectively, with 14 bases between them. CDR1 and CDR2 from the germline V gene are SGHAT and FQDESV (reference sequence). The CDR3 totals 12 residues. CDR3 loop: CASSSPGASAFF. For the CDR3, the DNA is TGTGCCAGCAGCTCCCCAGGGGCAAGTGCTTTCTTT.

J is TRBJ2-7 and V is TRBV5-5, with a tentative D call TRBD1 (5 bases). The CDR3 contains 13 residues. Germline CDR1 reads SGHKS; CDR2 reads YYEKEE (reference sequence). V gave up 4 bases and J gave up 0 bases, with 8 bases separating them. The CDR3 is CASSLQDSYEQYF. In DNA form, the CDR3 reads TGTGCCAGCAGCCTACAGGACTCCTACGAGCAGTACTTC.

The chain carries TRBV5-1 and TRBJ2-3; no reliable D call. The CDR3 spans 13 residues. The germline gives CDR1 SGHRS, CDR2 YFSETQ. V lost 7 bases to trimming and J lost 2 bases, with 11 bases between them. The CDR3 spells CASQSLPTDTQYF. CDR3 coding DNA: TGCGCCAGCCAATCTCTCCCCACAGATACGCAGTATTTT.

In this sample, this clone turned up once. The junction differs from germline at one of its ends, possibly a read error. The rearrangement joins TRBV6-1 to TRBJ2-7; D remains unclear. This CDR3 is 13 amino acids long. The germline V gene has CDR1 MNHNS and CDR2 SASEGT. CDR3 amino acids: CASSEGEGRPPSF. DNA for the CDR3: TGTGCCAGCAGTGAAGGTGAAGGGCGCCCCCCAAGTTTC.

This clone appeared a single time. The chain is built from TRBV6-1 and TRBJ2-7; TRBD1 matches at 9 bases. CDR1 is MNHNS, CDR2 SASEGT, per germline. The CDR3 has 15 amino acids. Germline trimming cut 4 bases from V and 6 bases from J; bases unmatched to any gene: 10. The CDR3 loop is CASSANRQGGGEQYF. The CDR3 DNA is TGTGCCAGCAGTGCGAACCGACAGGGGGGAGGCGAGCAGTACTTC.

The CDR3 region is CAVFRGTGGTYEQYF. The CDR3 DNA is TGTGCCGTCTTCAGGGGGACAGGGGGTACCTACGAGCAGTACTTC. This chain links TRBV28 with TRBJ2-7; 11 nucleotides align to TRBD1. Germline CDR1 MDHEN, CDR2 SYDVKM. Unmatched junction bases numbered 11, after V lost 11 bases and J lost 2 bases. This CDR3 is 15 amino acids long.

The chain links TRBV5-8 to TRBJ1-5; possibly TRBD1 for D (5 bases). Germline CDR1 is SGHTS and CDR2 is YDEGEE. The CDR3 sequence is 13 residues long. V shed 0 bases and J shed 7 bases, with 8 bases lying between them. The CDR3 sequence is CASSLGRDQPQHF. Here the CDR3 DNA reads TGTGCCAGCAGCTTGGGAAGGGACCAGCCCCAGCATTTT. The full variable domain, its missing parts supplied by reference TRBV5-8 and TRBJ1-5, is EAGVTQSPTHLIKTRGQQATLRCSPISGHTSVYWYQQALGLGLQFLLWYDEGEERNRGNFPPRFSGRQFPNYSSELNVNALELEDSALYLCASSLGRDQPQHFGDGTRLSIL.

V is TRBV18 and J is TRBJ2-1; 7 positions match TRBD2. CDR1 and CDR2 (germline): KGHSH, LQKENI. This CDR3 comprises 18 residues. V was pared by 4 bases and J by 5 bases, with 17 bases of the junction left unmatched. In DNA, the CDR3 is TGTGCCAGCTCACGTCTCCTCGAGCCGGCGGGGACTAACAATGAGCAGTTCTTC. Translated, it gives CASSRLLEPAGTNNEQFF. The full variable domain, completed using reference TRBV18 and TRBJ2-1, is NAGVMQNPRHLVRRRGQEARLRCSPMKGHSHVYWYRQLPEEGLKFMVYLQKENIIDESGMPKERFSAEFPKEGPSILRIQQVVRGDSAAYFCASSRLLEPAGTNNEQFFGPGTRLTVL.